The present T cell receptor (beta chain) was sequenced within a study of cytomegalovirus exposure and HLA in healthy donors. It was with 60 Vbeta and 13 Jbeta primers that the PCR ran. Libraries were prepared by immunoSEQ multiplex PCR; TCRdb keeps only in-frame clonotypes and omits some of them. This sample yields about 190,000 clones, of which around 80% are seen a single time; 1.1% belongs to the top ten. For this clone: Its cognate antigen is unknown.

Per germline, CDR1 LNHDA and CDR2 SQIVND (reference sequence). This CDR3 has 11 residues. V lost 9 bases, J lost 3 bases, and 8 bases lay in between. Study outcomes and limitations: Later on, a genetic analysis was performed. It linked a missense variant in DCLRE1C with V- and J-gene trimming of TCR beta. Per a later analysis, 18,000 or so TCR beta sequences showed association with HLA alleles at 0.05 false discovery rate.

The donors gave bone marrow, and they were healthy. The sequence derives from a woman between 40 and 50 years old in good health and CMV-seronegative. The material sequenced was PBMCs. V and J are TRBV19 and TRBJ1-2; D may be TRBD1 (5 bases). In DNA, the CDR3 is TGTGCCAGCCAGGGCCACTATGGCTACACCTTC. This sequence encodes CASQGHYGYTF. Supplemented by reference TRBV19 and TRBJ1-2, the full variable domain reads DGGITQSPKYLFRKEGQNVTLSCEQNLNHDAMYWYRQDPGQGLRLIYYSQIVNDFQKGDIAEGYSVSREKKESFPLTVTSAQKNPTAFYLCASQGHYGYTFGSGTRLTVV.